This T cell receptor (beta chain) was sequenced during a study of shared clonotypes between healthy human individuals. Study information: Used for every donor were three CD4 naive, three CD4 memory, two CD8 naive and one CD8 memory plate.

At deep level, the assay was performed. Measured with immunoSEQ multiplex PCR; TCRdb has only the in-frame clones, and not every one. The data show roughly 2.4 million clones, with 90% to 96% seen just once and 0.1% to 0.15% held by the top ten. Germline CDR1 reads MRHNA; CDR2 reads SNTAGT. The CDR3 runs 17 residues. V was shortened by 0 bases and J by 1 base, with 16 bases between the two germline ends. The chain is built from TRBV6-4 and TRBJ2-7; D may be TRBD2 (6 bases). Source material: naive CD4+ T cells sorted from blood. Subset indicated: CD45RA+ positively selected. This TCR derives from a young man in good health. This CDR3 is CASSDSKAGTLSYEQYF. The DNA for the CDR3 is TGTGCCAGCAGTGACTCAAAGGCGGGGACCTTATCCTACGAGCAGTACTTC.